Shown below are 19 T cell receptor beta chains from a single sample sequenced in a study of cytomegalovirus exposure and HLA in healthy donors. Primers included in the PCR were 60 Vbeta and 13 Jbeta primers. Profiled with immunoSEQ multiplex PCR; TCRdb holds only in-frame clones, not every one. Among 150,000 to 200,000 clones listed, roughly 85% were seen once. The sample consisted of PBMCs. Source of these receptors: a middle-aged man in good health and CMV-seronegative.

The rearrangement uses TRBV28 and TRBJ2-7, with 11 bases matching TRBD1. CDR3 size: 17 residues. Germline CDR1 is MDHEN and CDR2 is SYDVKM. With 2 bases clipped from V and 6 bases from J, the junction kept 12 bases outside the gene matches. The CDR3 region has the DNA TGTGCCAGCAGTTTAGATACACGCGGACAGGGGGCTCGCGAGCAGTACTTC. Protein sequence: CASSLDTRGQGAREQYF.

The gene calls are TRBV9 and TRBJ1-5; TRBD1 matches 9 bases. This CDR3 has 14 amino acids. Germline V CDR1 and CDR2: SGDLS, YYNGEE. The J segment lost 6 bases and the V segment lost 4 bases, leaving 5 bases of the junction unmatched. The CDR3 region is CASSPGTGRQPQHF. The CDR3 DNA reads TGTGCCAGCAGCCCCGGGACAGGGCGTCAGCCCCAGCATTTT.

This clone is medium-sized within its sample. The chain uses TRBV11-1 and TRBJ2-3; the D gene is possibly TRBD2 (5 bases). V was shortened by 3 bases and J by 2 bases, with 9 bases between the two germline ends. Germline V gene sequence: CDR1 SGHAT, CDR2 FQDESV (reference sequence). The CDR3 contains 14 residues. DNA for the CDR3: TGTGCCAGCAGCTTGGAGCGGACCACAGATACGCAGTATTTT. As protein: CASSLERTTDTQYF.

V usage is TRBV2 and J usage is TRBJ2-2; 9 nucleotides match TRBD2. The CDR3 runs to 16 residues. Germline CDR1 is SNHLY and CDR2 is FYNNEI. With V trimmed by 7 bases and J by 4 bases, 10 bases remained unmatched. CDR3 coding DNA: TGTGCCAGCACCGAAGGGGCGGGAGGGCCCACCGGGGAGCTGTTTTTT. Translating it yields CASTEGAGGPTGELFF.

The CDR3 spells CASSPGGSSYNEQFF. The CDR3, as DNA: TGTGCCAGCAGCCCCGGTGGGAGCTCCTACAATGAGCAGTTCTTC. This chain uses TRBV28 with TRBJ2-1, with D perhaps matching TRBD2 (5 bases). Germline assignment: CDR1 MDHEN and CDR2 SYDVKM. V dropped 6 bases and J dropped 0 bases, with 12 bases sitting between them. The CDR3 is made up of 15 amino acids.

This sequence joins TRBV19 and TRBJ2-2, with D possibly being TRBD2 (6 bases). The CDR3 is made up of 16 amino acids. CDR1 is LNHDA and CDR2 is SQIVND in the germline V gene (reference sequence). With 5 bases removed from V and 0 bases from J, the gap between germline ends came to 13 bases. The CDR3 DNA sequence: TGTGCCAGTAGTTTGGCTAGCGTCCCGAACACCGGGGAGCTGTTTTTT. It specifies CASSLASVPNTGELFF.

A word on this clone: Other DNA sequences from this sample encode an identical CDR3 as well. CDR3 sequence: CACSGLATYNEQFF. DNA for the CDR3: TGTGCCTGTTCGGGACTAGCGACCTACAATGAGCAGTTCTTC. This rearrangement joins TRBV30 to TRBJ2-1; 10 positions match TRBD2. The CDR3 runs to 14 residues. J gave up 2 bases and V 6 bases, and 4 bases lay outside the gene matches. Germline V gene data show CDR1 as GTSNPN and CDR2 as SVGIG (reference sequence).

This clone has just one count. The V and J genes are TRBV7-2 and TRBJ2-1; TRBD2 matches 10 bases. The CDR3 is made up of 15 amino acids. After removal of 4 bases from V and 3 bases from J, the junction contained 3 bases not matched to a gene. Germline V lookup: CDR1 SGHTA, CDR2 FQGNSA. In DNA, the CDR3 is TGTGCCAGCAGCTACGGACTAGCGGTCTACAATGAGCAGTTCTTC. Its protein product is CASSYGLAVYNEQFF.

The chain recombines TRBV28 with TRBJ2-7; weak D call: TRBD2 (6 bases). The CDR3 length is 12 residues. The V end was cut by 4 bases, the J end by 7 bases, with 11 bases between. Germline CDR1 is MDHEN and CDR2 is SYDVKM. The CDR3 DNA sequence: TGTGCCAGCAGTTCTAGCGTTAGAGAGCAGTACTTC. Translating gives CASSSSVREQYF. The entire variable domain, with the rest obtained from reference TRBV28 and TRBJ2-7, is as follows: DVKVTQSSRYLVKRTGEKVFLECVQDMDHENMFWYRQDPGLGLRLIYFSYDVKMKEKGDIPEGYSVSREKKERFSLILESASTNQTSMYLCASSSSVREQYFGPGTRLTVT.

CDR3 loop: CATSDGMGVTGELFF. CDR3 DNA sequence: TGTGCCACCTCGGATGGAATGGGCGTAACCGGGGAGCTGTTTTTT. V and J are TRBV4-2 and TRBJ2-2; the D is unclear. Trimming cost V 10 bases and J 5 bases, with 20 bases left between them. The CDR3 sequence is 15 residues long. Germline V gene lookup returns CDR1 LGHNA and CDR2 YNFKEQ.

This chain uses TRBV7-8 with TRBJ2-2; 7 bases are a match to TRBD1. J lost 1 base, V lost 4 bases, and 3 bases had no gene match. Germline CDR1 reads SGHVS; CDR2 reads FQNEAQ. The CDR3 is made up of 15 amino acids. The DNA for the CDR3 is TGTGCCAGCAGCTCAGGGACAGTGAACACCGGGGAGCTGTTTTTT. Protein sequence: CASSSGTVNTGELFF.

In nucleotides, the CDR3 is TGTGCCAGTAGTCACCCGGGACAGGGAACCTACGAGCAGTACTTC. Protein: CASSHPGQGTYEQYF. This sequence joins TRBV19 and TRBJ2-7; the match to TRBD1 covers 9 bases. CDR1 is LNHDA, CDR2 SQIVND, per germline (reference sequence). The ends lost 5 bases at V and 2 bases at J; junction bases unmatched: 7. The CDR3 totals 15 residues.

In its sample, this clone was seen a few times. The genes are TRBV2 and TRBJ1-1, with D perhaps TRBD1 (5 bases). The length of the CDR3 is 14 residues. V shed 7 bases and J shed 3 bases, with 15 bases lying between them. CDR1 is SNHLY and CDR2 is FYNNEI in the germline V gene. In DNA form, the CDR3 reads TGTGCCAGCAAAGAGGGAGGGGATTACACTGAAGCTTTCTTT. This gives the protein CASKEGGDYTEAFF.

The genes are TRBV19 and TRBJ1-5; 7 nucleotides align to TRBD1. The germline V gene encodes CDR1 LNHDA and CDR2 SQIVND (reference sequence). V was pared by 4 bases and J by 3 bases, with 6 bases of the junction left unmatched. This CDR3 has 15 residues. The CDR3 reads CASSTKDRTNQPQHF. The CDR3 region has the DNA TGTGCCAGTAGTACCAAGGACAGGACCAATCAGCCCCAGCATTTT.

The rearrangement joins TRBV10-3 to TRBJ2-1; 10 nucleotides match TRBD2. CDR1 ENHRY and CDR2 SYGVKD come from the germline V gene. J lost 4 bases, V lost 0 bases, and 3 bases had no gene match. This CDR3 spans 16 amino acids. This chain's CDR3 is CAISESTSGAYNEQFF. The DNA for the CDR3 is TGTGCCATCAGTGAGTCTACTAGCGGGGCATACAATGAGCAGTTCTTC.

The chain carries TRBV28 and TRBJ1-5, with 7 bases that match TRBD1. V dropped 2 bases and J dropped 3; count of bases not matched to a gene: 10. Germline loops: CDR1 MDHEN, CDR2 SYDVKM. The CDR3 is made up of 17 amino acids. The CDR3 loop reads CASSLTPTGLDNQPQHF. The CDR3 DNA is TGTGCCAGCAGTTTAACTCCGACAGGGTTAGACAATCAGCCCCAGCATTTT.

The chain has TRBV7-6 and TRBJ2-3; maybe TRBD1 (6 bases). The CDR3 runs 15 residues. The V end was cut by 2 bases, the J end by 3 bases, with 12 bases between. Germline V gives CDR1 SGHVS, CDR2 FNYEAQ. The DNA for the CDR3 is TGTGCCAGCAGCTTAATGGGTCAGGGGACAGATACGCAGTATTTT. It specifies CASSLMGQGTDTQYF.

V and J are TRBV28 and TRBJ2-4; TRBD2 aligns across 7 bases. This CDR3 has 15 residues. Trimming took 3 bases from V and 2 from J; bases not matched to a gene: 4. Germline loops: CDR1 MDHEN, CDR2 SYDVKM. CDR3 loop: CASSLGGVTKNIQYF. The DNA of the CDR3 is TGTGCCAGCAGTTTGGGGGGGGTAACCAAAAACATTCAGTACTTC.

Regarding this clone: At one of its ends the junction is not consistent with the germline gene, which may arise from a read error. The chain recombines TRBV4-2 with TRBJ2-4; D perhaps matches TRBD2 (5 bases). This CDR3 has 16 amino acids. Germline V gene sequence: CDR1 LGHNA, CDR2 YNFKEQ. CDR3 DNA: TGTGCCAGCAGCCAAGGGTCGGGAAATGCCAAAAACAGTCAGTACTTC. Translated: CASSQGSGNAKNSQYF.